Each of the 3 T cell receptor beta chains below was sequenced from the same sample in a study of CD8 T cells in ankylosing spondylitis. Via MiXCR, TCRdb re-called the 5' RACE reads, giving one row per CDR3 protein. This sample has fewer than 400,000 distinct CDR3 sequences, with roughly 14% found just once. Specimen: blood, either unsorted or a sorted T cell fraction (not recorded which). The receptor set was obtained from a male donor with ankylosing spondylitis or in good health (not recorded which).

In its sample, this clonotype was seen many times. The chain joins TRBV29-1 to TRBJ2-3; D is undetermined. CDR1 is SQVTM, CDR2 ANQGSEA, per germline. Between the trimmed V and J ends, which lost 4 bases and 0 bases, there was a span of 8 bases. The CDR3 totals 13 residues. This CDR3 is CSVAGVSTDTQYF. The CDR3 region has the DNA TGCAGCGTTGCAGGAGTTAGCACAGATACGCAGTATTTT.

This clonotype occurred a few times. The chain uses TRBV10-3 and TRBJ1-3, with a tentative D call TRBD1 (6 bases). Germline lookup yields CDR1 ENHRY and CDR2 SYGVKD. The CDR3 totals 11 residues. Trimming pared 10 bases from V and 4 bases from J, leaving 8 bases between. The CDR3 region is CATGDGNTIYF. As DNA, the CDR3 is TGTGCCACAGGGGACGGAAACACCATATATTTT.

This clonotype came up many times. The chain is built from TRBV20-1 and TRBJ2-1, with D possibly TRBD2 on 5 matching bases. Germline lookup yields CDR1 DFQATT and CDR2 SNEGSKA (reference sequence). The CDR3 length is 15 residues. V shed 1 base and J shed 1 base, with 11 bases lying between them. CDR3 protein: CSARGGAASYNEQFF. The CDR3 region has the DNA TGCAGTGCTAGAGGGGGAGCGGCTTCCTACAATGAGCAGTTCTTC.